Listed here are 20 T cell receptor beta chains from one sample, sequenced in a study of cytomegalovirus exposure and HLA in healthy donors. Amplification used 60 Vbeta primers and 13 Jbeta primers. Libraries were prepared by immunoSEQ multiplex PCR; TCRdb keeps only in-frame clonotypes and omits some of them. The sample contains over 150,000 clones, around three quarters of which appear only once. Sequencing input: PBMCs. The receptors come from a man between 35 and 55 years old in good health and CMV-seronegative.

The chain has TRBV5-4 and TRBJ2-1; 13 bases fit TRBD2. Germline V gene lookup returns CDR1 SGHNT and CDR2 YYREEE (reference sequence). The CDR3 runs to 16 residues. V dropped 0 bases and J dropped 7; count of bases not matched to a gene: 4. CDR3 in amino acids: CASSLAGLAGANEQFF. The CDR3 DNA follows: TGTGCCAGCAGCTTGGCCGGACTAGCGGGAGCGAATGAGCAGTTCTTC.

This chain links TRBV5-4 with TRBJ2-5, with 8 bases fitting TRBD2. Trimming removed 4 bases from V and 6 bases from J; junction bases left unmatched: 14. Germline-derived CDR1 and CDR2 are SGHNT and YYREEE (reference sequence). The CDR3 is 16 residues long. CDR3: CASSPAGSGSVQTQYF. The DNA of the CDR3 is TGTGCCAGCAGCCCCGCGGGGAGCGGGAGTGTCCAGACCCAGTACTTC. The whole variable domain, remainder taken from reference TRBV5-4 and TRBJ2-5, is ETGVTQSPTHLIKTRGQQVTLRCSSQSGHNTVSWYQQALGQGPQFIFQYYREEENGRGNFPPRFSGLQFPNYSSELNVNALELDDSALYLCASSPAGSGSVQTQYFGPGTRLLVL.

J is TRBJ2-7 and V is TRBV7-2; 10 nucleotides agree with TRBD2. With V trimmed by 3 bases and J by 0 bases, 2 bases remained unmatched. Germline V CDR1 and CDR2: SGHTA, FQGNSA. This CDR3 comprises 15 residues. The CDR3 DNA follows: TGTGCCAGCAGCTTTGGGACTAGCGTCTCCTACGAGCAGTACTTC. Residues: CASSFGTSVSYEQYF. Combining the CDR3 with reference TRBV7-2 and TRBJ2-7 gives the whole variable domain GAGVSQSPSNKVTEKGKDVELRCDPISGHTALYWYRQSLGQGLEFLIYFQGNSAPDKSGLPSDRFSAERTGGSVSTLTIQRTQQEDSAVYLCASSFGTSVSYEQYFGPGTRLTVT.

The chain carries TRBV18 and TRBJ1-2; D is ambiguous. The germline gives CDR1 KGHSH, CDR2 LQKENI. There are 14 residues in the CDR3. The V and J ends lost 8 bases and 0 bases respectively, with 13 bases between them. This CDR3 reads CASRNAGANYGYTF. In DNA form, the CDR3 reads TGTGCCAGCCGTAACGCGGGAGCTAACTATGGCTACACCTTC.

The sample holds one count of this clone. V gene TRBV2 combines with J gene TRBJ2-3; TRBD1 aligns across 8 bases. In germline, CDR1 is SNHLY, CDR2 FYNNEI. The V segment lost 7 bases and the J segment 4 bases; nucleotides outside the gene matches: 4. The CDR3 is 13 residues long. CDR3 loop: CASKGQGSDTQYF. The CDR3 DNA follows: TGTGCCAGCAAAGGACAGGGCTCAGATACGCAGTATTTT.

The rearrangement uses TRBV11-3 and TRBJ1-1; TRBD1 might be the D (6 bases). The CDR3 spans 13 residues. Per the germline V gene, CDR1 is SGHNT and CDR2 is YENEEA. V was pared by 4 bases and J by 5 bases, with 11 bases between. CDR3 amino acids: CASSYRERTEAFF. CDR3 DNA: TGTGCCAGCAGCTACAGGGAGAGGACTGAAGCTTTCTTT.

V and J are TRBV29-1 and TRBJ2-2; 10 nucleotides line up with TRBD2. The germline V gene encodes CDR1 SQVTM and CDR2 ANQGSEA. V lost 4 bases, J lost 5 bases, and 7 bases stayed unmatched. CDR3 length: 15 residues. The CDR3 DNA sequence: TGCAGCGTTGCCTCGCTGACTAGCGGGACCGGGGAGCTGTTTTTT. Encoded protein: CSVASLTSGTGELFF.

The chain recombines TRBV25-1 with TRBJ2-5; 9 positions agree with TRBD1. This CDR3 spans 17 amino acids. Germline-derived CDR1 and CDR2 are MGHDK and SYGVNS. The V and J ends lost 0 bases and 4 bases, in that order; junction bases with no gene match: 9. The CDR3 bases are TGTGCCAGCAGTGAATATTCTGTGGGACAGGGTGGAGAGACCCAGTACTTC. It yields the protein CASSEYSVGQGGETQYF.

DNA of the CDR3: TGTGCCAGCAGCTCGGAGGGCTTAGCGGGAGATATGGAGACCCAGTACTTC. It codes for CASSSEGLAGDMETQYF. This chain connects TRBV13 to TRBJ2-5; 9 bases align to TRBD2. Germline V CDR1 and CDR2: PRHDT, FYEKMQ (reference sequence). CDR3 length: 17 amino acids. With V trimmed by 4 bases and J by 5 bases, 14 bases remained unmatched.

This clone was detected a few times. CDR3 residues: CASLSGTSGINEQFF. CDR3 DNA sequence: TGTGCCAGCCTATCCGGGACTAGCGGGATTAATGAGCAGTTCTTC. V usage is TRBV2 and J usage is TRBJ2-1, with TRBD2 matching over 13 bases. Germline V lookup: CDR1 SNHLY, CDR2 FYNNEI. The CDR3 has 15 residues. V lost 8 bases to trimming and J lost 7 bases; unmatched junction nucleotides: 8.

The chain joins TRBV10-3 to TRBJ2-4, with 11 bases lining up with TRBD2. The CDR3 covers 19 residues. The V and J ends lost 0 bases and 3 bases, in that order; junction bases with no gene match: 10. Germline V gene sequence: CDR1 ENHRY, CDR2 SYGVKD. In DNA, the CDR3 is TGTGCCATCAGTGAGTCAACTAGCGGGAGTTTTTGGGGCAAAAACATTCAGTACTTC. It specifies CAISESTSGSFWGKNIQYF.

The J gene is TRBJ1-3, the V gene TRBV4-1, with D hard to call. Trimming took 4 bases from V and 2 from J, leaving 15 bases between them. The CDR3 runs 16 residues. Looked up from germline, CDR1 is MGHRA and CDR2 is YSYEKL. The CDR3 reads CASSRTLRGAGNTIYF. The CDR3, as DNA: TGCGCCAGCAGCCGGACGTTGCGGGGTGCTGGAAACACCATATATTTT.

This clone has only a few counts. This chain uses TRBV7-8 with TRBJ2-1; D remains unclear. This CDR3 is built from 16 residues. The V end was cut by 7 bases, the J end by 4 bases, with 20 bases between. CDR1 and CDR2 (germline): SGHVS, FQNEAQ. The CDR3 DNA is TGTGCCAGCACCCACCCCATGCGGAAACTATACAATGAGCAGTTCTTC. Protein product: CASTHPMRKLYNEQFF.

The CDR3 here is CASGSTGGTDTQYF. As DNA, the CDR3 is TGCGCCAGCGGATCGACAGGGGGCACAGATACGCAGTATTTT. The chain links TRBV5-1 to TRBJ2-3; 8 nucleotides match TRBD1. The junction had 5 bases not matched to a gene; V was cut back by 7 bases and J by 1 base. The CDR3 is 14 residues long. Per the germline V gene, CDR1 is SGHRS and CDR2 is YFSETQ.

This clone was seen more than once but under ten times. This sequence joins TRBV5-1 and TRBJ2-1, with D possibly matching TRBD1 (7 bases). Germline CDR1 is SGHRS and CDR2 is YFSETQ. Deletions cut 2 bases from V and 8 bases from J, with 17 bases between. The CDR3 is made up of 15 amino acids. The CDR3 loop reads CASSFVRLGQDEQFF. CDR3 DNA sequence: TGCGCCAGCAGCTTCGTAAGACTAGGACAGGATGAGCAGTTCTTC.

This clone has just one count. One end of the junction does not line up with germline, which may come from a read error. V gene TRBV7-9 combines with J gene TRBJ2-1, with D possibly TRBD2 on 6 matching bases. The CDR3 has 16 amino acids. CDR1 is SEHNR, CDR2 FQNEAQ, per germline (reference sequence). In DNA form, the CDR3 reads TGTTCCAGCAGCTTAGTACGGGGACTTCCCTACAATGAGCAGTTCTTC. This gives the protein CSSSLVRGLPYNEQFF.

The rearrangement uses TRBV29-1 and TRBJ2-5; D gene uncertain. The end of the DNA aligns better with TRBJ2-7, so the J call may be wrong. The CDR3 runs 13 residues. Per the germline V gene, CDR1 is SQVTM and CDR2 is ANQGSEA. The CDR3 DNA is TGCAGCGTTGACTTCTCGATAGCCTACGAGCAGTACTTC. Residues: CSVDFSIAYEQYF.

The J gene is TRBJ2-5, the V gene TRBV5-1; 11 nucleotides line up with TRBD2. TRBJ2-7 explains the end of the DNA better; the J call may be wrong. The CDR3 runs to 15 residues. Germline loops: CDR1 SGHRS, CDR2 YFSETQ. CDR3 in DNA: TGCGCCAGCAGGACGGGACTAGCGGAGACCTACGAGCAGTACTTC. This gives the protein CASRTGLAETYEQYF.

The rearrangement uses TRBV4-1 and TRBJ1-3, with D possibly being TRBD1 (5 bases). CDR3 length: 14 residues. The V and J ends lost 6 bases and 0 bases respectively, with 9 bases between them. Germline CDR1 MGHRA, CDR2 YSYEKL. This chain's CDR3 is CASSRGSSGNTIYF. The CDR3 DNA is TGCGCCAGCAGTCGGGGGTCCTCTGGAAACACCATATATTTT.

The chain recombines TRBV5-1 with TRBJ2-6; 10 bases match TRBD1. The length of the CDR3 is 17 residues. Germline V CDR1 and CDR2: SGHRS, YFSETQ. V was pared by 0 bases and J by 1 base, with 1 base of the junction left unmatched. The CDR3 DNA is TGCGCCAGCAGCTTGGGGACAGGGGGGTCTGGGGCCAACGTCCTGACTTTC. Its translation: CASSLGTGGSGANVLTF. The variable domain in full, completed from reference TRBV5-1 and TRBJ2-6, reads KAGVTQTPRYLIKTRGQQVTLSCSPISGHRSVSWYQQTPGQGLQFLFEYFSETQRNKGNFPGRFSGRQFSNSRSEMNVSTLELGDSALYLCASSLGTGGSGANVLTFGAGSRLTVL.